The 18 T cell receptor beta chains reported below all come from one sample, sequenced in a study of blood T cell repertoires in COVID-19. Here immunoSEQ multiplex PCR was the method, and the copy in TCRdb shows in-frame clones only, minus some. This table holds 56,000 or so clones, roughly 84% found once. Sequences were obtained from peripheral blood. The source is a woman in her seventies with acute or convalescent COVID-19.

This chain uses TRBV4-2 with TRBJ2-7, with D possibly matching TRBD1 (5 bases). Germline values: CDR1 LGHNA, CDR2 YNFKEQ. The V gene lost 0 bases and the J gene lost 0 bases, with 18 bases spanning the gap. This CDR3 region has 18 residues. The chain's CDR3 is CASSQDRGKGPSSYEQYF. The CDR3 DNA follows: TGTGCCAGCAGCCAAGATCGTGGGAAGGGGCCTAGCTCCTACGAGCAGTACTTC.

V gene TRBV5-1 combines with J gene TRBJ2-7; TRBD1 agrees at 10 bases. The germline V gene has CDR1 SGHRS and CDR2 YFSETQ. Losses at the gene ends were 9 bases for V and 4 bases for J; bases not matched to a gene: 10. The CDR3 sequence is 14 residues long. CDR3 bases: TGCGCCACCAGAAATCCGGGACAGGGGTACGAGCAGTACTTC. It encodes CATRNPGQGYEQYF.

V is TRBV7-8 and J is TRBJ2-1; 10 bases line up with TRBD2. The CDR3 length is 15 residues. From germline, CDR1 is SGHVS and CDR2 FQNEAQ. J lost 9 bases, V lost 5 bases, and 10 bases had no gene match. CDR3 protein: CASSNLAGAHFEQFF. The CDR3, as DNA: TGTGCCAGCAGCAACCTAGCGGGGGCCCATTTTGAGCAGTTCTTC. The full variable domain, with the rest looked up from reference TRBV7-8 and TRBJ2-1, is GAGVSQSPRYKVAKRGQDVALRCDPISGHVSLFWYQQALGQGPEFLTYFQNEAQLDKSGLPSDRFFAERPEGSVSTLKIQRTQQEDSAVYLCASSNLAGAHFEQFFGPGTRLTVL.

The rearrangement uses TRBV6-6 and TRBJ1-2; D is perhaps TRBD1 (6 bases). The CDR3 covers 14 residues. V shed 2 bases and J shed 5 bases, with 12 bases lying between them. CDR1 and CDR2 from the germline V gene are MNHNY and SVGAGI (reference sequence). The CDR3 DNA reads TGTGCCAGCAGTTACGCTACAGGGCGGTATGGCTACACCTTC. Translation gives CASSYATGRYGYTF.

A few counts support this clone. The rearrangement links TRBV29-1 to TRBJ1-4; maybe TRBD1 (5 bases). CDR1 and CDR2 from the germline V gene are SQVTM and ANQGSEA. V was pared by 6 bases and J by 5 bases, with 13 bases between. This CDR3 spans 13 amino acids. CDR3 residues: CSVRGRVNEKLFF. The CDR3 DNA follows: TGCAGCGTGCGGGGCAGAGTCAATGAAAAACTGTTTTTT.

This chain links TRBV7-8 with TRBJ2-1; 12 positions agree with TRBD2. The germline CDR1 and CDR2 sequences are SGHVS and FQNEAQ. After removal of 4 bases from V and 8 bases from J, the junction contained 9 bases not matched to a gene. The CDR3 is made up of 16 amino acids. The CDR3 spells CASSSLAGGYGDEQFF. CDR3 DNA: TGTGCCAGCAGCTCGCTAGCGGGGGGGTACGGGGATGAGCAGTTCTTC.

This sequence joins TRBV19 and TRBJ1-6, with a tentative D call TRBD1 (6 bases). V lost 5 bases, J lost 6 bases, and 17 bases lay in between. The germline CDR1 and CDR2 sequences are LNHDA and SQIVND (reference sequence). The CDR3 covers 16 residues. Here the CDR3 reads CASSPKQGYGNSPLHF. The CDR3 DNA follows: TGTGCCAGTAGTCCGAAACAGGGTTACGGTAATTCACCCCTCCACTTT.

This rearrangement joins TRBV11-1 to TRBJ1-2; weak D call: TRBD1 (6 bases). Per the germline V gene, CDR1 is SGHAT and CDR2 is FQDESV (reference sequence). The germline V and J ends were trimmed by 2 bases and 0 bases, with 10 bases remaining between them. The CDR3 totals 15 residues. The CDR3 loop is CASSLSDSTNYGYTF. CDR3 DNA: TGTGCCAGCAGCTTATCGGACAGTACTAACTATGGCTACACCTTC. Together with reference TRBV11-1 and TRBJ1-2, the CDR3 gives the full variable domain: EAEVAQSPRYKITEKSQAVAFWCDPISGHATLYWYRQILGQGPELLVQFQDESVVDDSQLPKDRFSAERLKGVDSTLKIQPAELGDSAMYLCASSLSDSTNYGYTFGSGTRLTVV.

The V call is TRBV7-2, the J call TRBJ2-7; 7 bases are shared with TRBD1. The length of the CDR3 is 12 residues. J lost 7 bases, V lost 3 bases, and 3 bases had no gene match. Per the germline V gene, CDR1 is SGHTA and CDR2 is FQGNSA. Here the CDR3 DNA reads TGTGCCAGCAGCTTGACAGGGCTTGAGCAGTACTTC. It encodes CASSLTGLEQYF.

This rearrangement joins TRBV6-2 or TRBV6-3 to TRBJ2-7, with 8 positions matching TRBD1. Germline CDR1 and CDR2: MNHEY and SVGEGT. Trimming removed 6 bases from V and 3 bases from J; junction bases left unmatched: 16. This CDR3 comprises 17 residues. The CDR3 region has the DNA TGTGCCAGCAGCGCAATTGTCAGAAGGACAGGGATCTACGAGCAGTACTTC. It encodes CASSAIVRRTGIYEQYF.

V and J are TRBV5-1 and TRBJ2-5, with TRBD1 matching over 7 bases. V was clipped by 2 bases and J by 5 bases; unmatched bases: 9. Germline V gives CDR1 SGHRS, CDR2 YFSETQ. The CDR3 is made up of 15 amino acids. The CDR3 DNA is TGCGCCAGCAGCTTCTCAGACCTCAGGGGGGAGACCCAGTACTTC. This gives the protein CASSFSDLRGETQYF. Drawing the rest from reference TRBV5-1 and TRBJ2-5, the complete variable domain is KAGVTQTPRYLIKTRGQQVTLSCSPISGHRSVSWYQQTPGQGLQFLFEYFSETQRNKGNFPGRFSGRQFSNSRSEMNVSTLELGDSALYLCASSFSDLRGETQYFGPGTRLLVL.

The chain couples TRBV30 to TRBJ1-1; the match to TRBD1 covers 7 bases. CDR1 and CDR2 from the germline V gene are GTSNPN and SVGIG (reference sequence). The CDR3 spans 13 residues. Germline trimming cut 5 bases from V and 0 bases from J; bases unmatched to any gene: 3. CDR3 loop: CAWEQGMNTEAFF. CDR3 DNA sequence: TGTGCCTGGGAACAGGGGATGAACACTGAAGCTTTCTTT.

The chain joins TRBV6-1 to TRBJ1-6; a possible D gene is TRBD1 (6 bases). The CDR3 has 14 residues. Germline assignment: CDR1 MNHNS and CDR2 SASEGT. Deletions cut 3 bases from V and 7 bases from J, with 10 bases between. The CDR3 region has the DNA TGTGCCAGCAGTGAGGCAGGGACAAATTCACCCCTCCACTTT. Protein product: CASSEAGTNSPLHF.

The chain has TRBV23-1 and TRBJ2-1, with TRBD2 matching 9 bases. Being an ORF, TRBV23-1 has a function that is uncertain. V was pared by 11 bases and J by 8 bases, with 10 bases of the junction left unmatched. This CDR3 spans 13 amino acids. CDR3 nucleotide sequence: TGCGCCGCGGGGGCTAGCGGGGAGCATGAGCAGTTCTTC. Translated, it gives CAAGASGEHEQFF.

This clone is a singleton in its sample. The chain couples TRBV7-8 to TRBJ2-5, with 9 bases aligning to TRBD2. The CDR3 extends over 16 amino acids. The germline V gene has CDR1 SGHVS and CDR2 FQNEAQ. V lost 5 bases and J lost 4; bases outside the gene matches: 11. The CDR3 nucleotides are TGTGCCAGCAGCCCCCTCGGCGGGGGGGCCTTAGAGACCCAGTACTTC. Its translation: CASSPLGGGALETQYF. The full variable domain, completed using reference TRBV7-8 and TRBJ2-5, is GAGVSQSPRYKVAKRGQDVALRCDPISGHVSLFWYQQALGQGPEFLTYFQNEAQLDKSGLPSDRFFAERPEGSVSTLKIQRTQQEDSAVYLCASSPLGGGALETQYFGPGTRLLVL.

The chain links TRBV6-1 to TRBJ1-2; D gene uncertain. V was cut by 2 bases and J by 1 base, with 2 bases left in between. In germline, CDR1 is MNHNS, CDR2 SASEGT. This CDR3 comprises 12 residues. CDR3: CASSEYNYGYTF. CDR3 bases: TGTGCCAGCAGTGAATATAACTATGGCTACACCTTC.

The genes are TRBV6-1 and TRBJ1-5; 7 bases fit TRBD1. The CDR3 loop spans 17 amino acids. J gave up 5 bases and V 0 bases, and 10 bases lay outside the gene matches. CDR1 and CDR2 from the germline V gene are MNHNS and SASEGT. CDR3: CASSEAVSQGDHQPQHF. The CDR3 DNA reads TGTGCCAGCAGTGAAGCTGTCAGTCAGGGGGATCATCAGCCCCAGCATTTT.

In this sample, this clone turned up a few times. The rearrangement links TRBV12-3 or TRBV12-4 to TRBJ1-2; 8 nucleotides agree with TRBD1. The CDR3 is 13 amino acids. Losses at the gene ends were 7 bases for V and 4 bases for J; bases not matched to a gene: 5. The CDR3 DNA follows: TGTGCCAGCACCAGGACAGGGAGCTATGGCTACACCTTC. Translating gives CASTRTGSYGYTF.